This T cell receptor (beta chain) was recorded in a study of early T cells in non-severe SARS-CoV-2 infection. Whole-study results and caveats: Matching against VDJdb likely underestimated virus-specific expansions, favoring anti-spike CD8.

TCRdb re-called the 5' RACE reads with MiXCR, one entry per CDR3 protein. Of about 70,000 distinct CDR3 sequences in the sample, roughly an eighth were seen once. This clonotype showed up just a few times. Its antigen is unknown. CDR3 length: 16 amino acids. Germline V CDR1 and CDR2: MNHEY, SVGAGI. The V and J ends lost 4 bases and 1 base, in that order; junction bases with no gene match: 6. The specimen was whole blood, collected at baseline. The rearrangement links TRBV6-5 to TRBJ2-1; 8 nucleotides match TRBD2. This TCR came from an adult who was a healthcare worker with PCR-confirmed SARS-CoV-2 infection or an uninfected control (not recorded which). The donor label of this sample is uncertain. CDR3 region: CASSSLTSGSYNEQFF. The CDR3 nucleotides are TGTGCCAGCAGTTCACTCACTAGCGGATCCTACAATGAGCAGTTCTTC.